Each of the 9 T cell receptor beta chains below was sequenced from the same sample in a study of control samples from healthy donors and cancer patients. Clones were sequenced by immunoSEQ multiplex PCR, and TCRdb holds only the in-frame ones, with some missing. The data show around 130,000 clones, around nine tenths seen once. The sample comprised blood. These receptor sequences come from a man aged 45-65 years in good health.

This chain joins TRBV10-3 and TRBJ1-1, with D unclear. There are 15 residues in the CDR3. The V end was cut by 2 bases, the J end by 1 base, with 11 bases between. CDR1 is ENHRY and CDR2 is SYGVKD in the germline V gene. DNA for the CDR3: TGTGCCATCAGTGAGGGGTCGGGAGGGAACACTGAAGCTTTCTTT. It translates to CAISEGSGGNTEAFF.

V usage is TRBV6-5 and J usage is TRBJ2-2; D gene uncertain. The length of the CDR3 is 14 residues. Germline assignment: CDR1 MNHEY and CDR2 SVGAGI. Between the trimmed V and J ends, which lost 8 bases and 4 bases, there was a span of 14 bases. CDR3 sequence: CASPRKEGTGELFF. As DNA, the CDR3 is TGTGCCAGCCCTCGTAAGGAAGGCACCGGGGAGCTGTTTTTT.

The V gene is TRBV18, the J gene TRBJ1-2, with 7 bases aligning to TRBD1. Per the germline V gene, CDR1 is KGHSH and CDR2 is LQKENI. The CDR3 covers 16 residues. V was clipped by 3 bases and J by 11 bases; unmatched bases: 18. The CDR3 loop reads CASSPLGEGARRVYTF. CDR3 DNA: TGTGCCAGCTCACCCCTGGGCGAGGGGGCGCGGAGAGTGTACACCTTC.

The rearrangement links TRBV7-2 to TRBJ2-3; TRBD2 matches 9 bases. This CDR3 comprises 17 residues. CDR1 and CDR2 from the germline V gene are SGHTA and FQGNSA. With V trimmed by 4 bases and J by 6 bases, 14 bases remained unmatched. CDR3 amino acids: CASSSGVRGGRLDTQYF. The CDR3, as DNA: TGTGCCAGCAGCTCTGGGGTGCGGGGGGGCCGATTGGATACGCAGTATTTT.

The chain is built from TRBV3-1 (or the pseudogene TRBV3-2) and TRBJ1-4, with D hard to call. Trimming stripped 3 bases from V and 8 bases from J, with 13 bases between. Germline lookup yields CDR1 LGHDT and CDR2 YNNKEL (reference sequence). The CDR3 has 14 residues. DNA of the CDR3: TGTGCCAGCAGCCATGAGGGAGGATACGAAAAACTGTTTTTT. Residues: CASSHEGGYEKLFF.

This clone was picked up one time. The J gene is TRBJ2-3, the V gene TRBV12-3 or TRBV12-4; D remains unclear. V lost 11 bases and J 4 bases, leaving 13 bases between the germline ends. The CDR3 has 12 amino acids. CDR3 residues: CAVGGRPDTQYF. In DNA form, the CDR3 reads TGTGCCGTCGGCGGAAGGCCAGATACGCAGTATTTT.

This sequence joins TRBV30 and TRBJ2-1; 7 nucleotides match TRBD2. In germline, CDR1 is GTSNPN, CDR2 SVGIG (reference sequence). The CDR3 is made up of 15 amino acids. V lost 3 bases and J lost 1; bases outside the gene matches: 6. The CDR3 nucleotides are TGTGCCTGGAGCCTTCCGCGGGGGTCCTACAATGAGCAGTTCTTC. This codes for CAWSLPRGSYNEQFF.

This chain connects TRBV9 to TRBJ1-1; TRBD1 might be the D (5 bases). Germline CDR1 and CDR2: SGDLS and YYNGEE. Trimming removed 3 bases from V and 6 bases from J, with 18 bases in between. CDR3 length: 15 amino acids. The CDR3 is CASSAGVQMGAEAFF. As DNA, the CDR3 is TGTGCCAGCAGCGCAGGCGTACAGATGGGGGCTGAAGCTTTCTTT.

V gene TRBV6-1 combines with J gene TRBJ2-1, with D possibly being TRBD1 (5 bases). V was clipped by 2 bases and J by 9 bases, with 11 bases between them. Germline lookup yields CDR1 MNHNS and CDR2 SASEGT. The CDR3 contains 13 residues. The CDR3 here is CASSELRVTEQFF. In DNA, the CDR3 is TGTGCCAGCAGTGAACTCAGGGTGACTGAGCAGTTCTTC.